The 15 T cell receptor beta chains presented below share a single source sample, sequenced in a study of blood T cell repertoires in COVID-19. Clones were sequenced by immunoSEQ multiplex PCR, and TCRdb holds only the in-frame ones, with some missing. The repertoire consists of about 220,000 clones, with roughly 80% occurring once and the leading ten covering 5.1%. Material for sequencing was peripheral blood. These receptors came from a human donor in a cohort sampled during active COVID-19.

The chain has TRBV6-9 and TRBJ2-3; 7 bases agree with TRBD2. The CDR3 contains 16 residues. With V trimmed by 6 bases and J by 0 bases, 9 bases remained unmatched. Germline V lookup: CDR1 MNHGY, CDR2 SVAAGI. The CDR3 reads CASSTTGTTSTDTQYF. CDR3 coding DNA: TGTGCCAGCAGCACGACCGGGACTACAAGCACAGATACGCAGTATTTT.

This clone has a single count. CDR3: CASSRGLDAYEQYF. CDR3 DNA sequence: TGTGCCAGCAGCCGGGGACTAGACGCCTACGAGCAGTACTTC. The chain combines TRBV3-1 (or the pseudogene TRBV3-2) with TRBJ2-7, with 8 bases that match TRBD2. This CDR3 comprises 14 residues. Germline CDR1 reads LGHDT; CDR2 reads YNNKEL (reference sequence). J gave up 2 bases and V 4 bases, and 4 bases lay outside the gene matches.

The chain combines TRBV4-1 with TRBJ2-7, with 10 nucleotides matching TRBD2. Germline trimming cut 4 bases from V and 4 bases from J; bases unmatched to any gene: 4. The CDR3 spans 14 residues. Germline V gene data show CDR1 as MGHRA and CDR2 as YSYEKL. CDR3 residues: CASSPLAGDYEQYF. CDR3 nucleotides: TGCGCCAGCAGCCCGCTAGCGGGAGATTACGAGCAGTACTTC.

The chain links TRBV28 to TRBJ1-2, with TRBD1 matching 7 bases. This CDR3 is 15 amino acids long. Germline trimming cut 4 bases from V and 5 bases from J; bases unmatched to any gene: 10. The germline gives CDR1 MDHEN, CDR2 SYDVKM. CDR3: CASSSPGTAIYGYTF. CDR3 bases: TGTGCCAGCAGTTCCCCAGGGACAGCGATATATGGCTACACCTTC.

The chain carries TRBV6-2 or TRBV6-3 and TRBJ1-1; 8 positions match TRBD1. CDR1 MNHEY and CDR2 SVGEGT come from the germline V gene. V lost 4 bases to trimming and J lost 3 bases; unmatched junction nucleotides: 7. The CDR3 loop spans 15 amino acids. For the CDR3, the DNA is TGTGCCAGCAGTTGGCAACCGGGACAGGACACTGAAGCTTTCTTT. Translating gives CASSWQPGQDTEAFF.

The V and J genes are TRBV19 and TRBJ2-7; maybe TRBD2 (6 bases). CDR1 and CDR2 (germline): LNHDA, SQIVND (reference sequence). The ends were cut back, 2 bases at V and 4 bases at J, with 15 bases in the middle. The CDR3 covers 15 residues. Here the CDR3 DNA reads TGTGCCAGTAGTATATCGGCTAGCGCGAGGTACGAGCAGTACTTC. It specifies CASSISASARYEQYF.

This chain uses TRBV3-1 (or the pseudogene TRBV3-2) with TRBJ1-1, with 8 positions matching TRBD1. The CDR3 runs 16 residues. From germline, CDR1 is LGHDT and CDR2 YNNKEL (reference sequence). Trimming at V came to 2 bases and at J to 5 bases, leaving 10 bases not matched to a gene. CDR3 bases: TGTGCCAGCAGCCAACCTTCTAGGACAGGGAGAACTGAAGCTTTCTTT. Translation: CASSQPSRTGRTEAFF.

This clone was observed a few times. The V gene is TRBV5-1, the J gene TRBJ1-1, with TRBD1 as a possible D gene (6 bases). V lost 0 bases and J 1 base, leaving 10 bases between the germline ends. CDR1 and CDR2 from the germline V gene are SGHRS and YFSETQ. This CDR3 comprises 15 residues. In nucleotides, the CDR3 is TGCGCCAGCAGCTTGGGGACAGCCACGAACACTGAAGCTTTCTTT. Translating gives CASSLGTATNTEAFF.

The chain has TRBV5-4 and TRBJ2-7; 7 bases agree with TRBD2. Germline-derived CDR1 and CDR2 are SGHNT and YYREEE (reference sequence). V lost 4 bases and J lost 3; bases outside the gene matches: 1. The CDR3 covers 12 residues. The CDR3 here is CASSRDYYEQYF. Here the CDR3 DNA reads TGTGCCAGCAGCCGGGACTACTACGAGCAGTACTTC.

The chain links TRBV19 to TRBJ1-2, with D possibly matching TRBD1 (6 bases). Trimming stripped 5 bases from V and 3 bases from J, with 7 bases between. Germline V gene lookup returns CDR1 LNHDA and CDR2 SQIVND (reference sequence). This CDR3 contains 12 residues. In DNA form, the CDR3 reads TGTGCCAGTAGTCCAGGGGACTATGGCTACACCTTC. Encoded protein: CASSPGDYGYTF.

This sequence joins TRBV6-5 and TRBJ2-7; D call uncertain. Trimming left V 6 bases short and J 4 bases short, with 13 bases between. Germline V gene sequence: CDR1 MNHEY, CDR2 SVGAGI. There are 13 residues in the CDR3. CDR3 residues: CASSRGLLYEQYF. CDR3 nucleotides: TGTGCCAGCAGCCGTGGCCTGCTTTACGAGCAGTACTTC.

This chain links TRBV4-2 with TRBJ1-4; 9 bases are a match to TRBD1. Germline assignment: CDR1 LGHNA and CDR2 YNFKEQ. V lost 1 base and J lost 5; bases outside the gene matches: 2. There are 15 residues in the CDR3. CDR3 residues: CASSQAGTGNEKLFF. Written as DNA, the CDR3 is TGTGCCAGCAGCCAAGCCGGGACAGGGAATGAAAAACTGTTTTTT.

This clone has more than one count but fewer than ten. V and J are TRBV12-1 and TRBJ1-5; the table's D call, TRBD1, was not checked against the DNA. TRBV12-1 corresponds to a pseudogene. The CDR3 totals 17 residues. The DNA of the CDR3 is TGTGCCAGCAGCCTACCGGACAGGGCGGGAAGCAATCAGCCCCAGCATTTT. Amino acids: CASSLPDRAGSNQPQHF.

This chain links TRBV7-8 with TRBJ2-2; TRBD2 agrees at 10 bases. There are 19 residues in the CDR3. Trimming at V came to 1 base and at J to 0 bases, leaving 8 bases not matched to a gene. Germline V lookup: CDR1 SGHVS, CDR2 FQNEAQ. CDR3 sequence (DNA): TGTGCCAGCAGCTTAGTATTTAGAGCGGGAGGGCCGAACACCGGGGAGCTGTTTTTT. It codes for CASSLVFRAGGPNTGELFF.

CDR3 amino acids: CASSYGRNTEAFF. The CDR3 DNA is TGTGCCAGCAGTTACGGTAGGAACACTGAAGCTTTCTTT. The chain joins TRBV6-5 to TRBJ1-1, with D unclear. This CDR3 region has 13 residues. V lost 2 bases and J 1 base, leaving 5 bases between the germline ends. Germline loops: CDR1 MNHEY, CDR2 SVGAGI.